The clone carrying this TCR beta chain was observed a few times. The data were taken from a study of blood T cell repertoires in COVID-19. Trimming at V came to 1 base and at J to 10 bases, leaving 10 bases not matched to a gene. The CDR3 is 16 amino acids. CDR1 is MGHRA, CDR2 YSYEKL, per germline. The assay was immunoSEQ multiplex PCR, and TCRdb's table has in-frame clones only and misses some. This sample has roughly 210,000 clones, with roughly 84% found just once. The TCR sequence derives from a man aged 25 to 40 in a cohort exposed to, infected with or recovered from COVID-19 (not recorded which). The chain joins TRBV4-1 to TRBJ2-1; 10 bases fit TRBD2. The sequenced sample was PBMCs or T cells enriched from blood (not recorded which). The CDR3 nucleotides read TGCGCCAGCAGCCAAGCTAGCGGGAGAGTAGGGGGGGAGCAGTTCTTC. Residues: CASSQASGRVGGEQFF.